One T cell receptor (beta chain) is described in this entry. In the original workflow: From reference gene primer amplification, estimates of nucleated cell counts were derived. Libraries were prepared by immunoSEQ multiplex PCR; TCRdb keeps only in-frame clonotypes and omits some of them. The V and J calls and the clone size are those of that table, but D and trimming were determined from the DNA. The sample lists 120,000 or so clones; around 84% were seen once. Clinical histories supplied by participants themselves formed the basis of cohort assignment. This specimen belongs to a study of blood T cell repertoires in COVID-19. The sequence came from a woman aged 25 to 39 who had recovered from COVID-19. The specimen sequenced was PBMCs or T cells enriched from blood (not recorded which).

CDR3 nucleotide sequence: TGTGCCAGCAGCTTAGGACGGGAGCCCCGGGATACGCAGTATTTT. Amino acids: CASSLGREPRDTQYF. The V call is TRBV11-2, the J call TRBJ2-3; D is possibly TRBD2 (6 bases). The V gene lost 1 base and the J gene lost 6 bases, with 14 bases spanning the gap. The CDR3 is 15 amino acids. Germline CDR1 reads SGHAT; CDR2 reads FQNNGV.